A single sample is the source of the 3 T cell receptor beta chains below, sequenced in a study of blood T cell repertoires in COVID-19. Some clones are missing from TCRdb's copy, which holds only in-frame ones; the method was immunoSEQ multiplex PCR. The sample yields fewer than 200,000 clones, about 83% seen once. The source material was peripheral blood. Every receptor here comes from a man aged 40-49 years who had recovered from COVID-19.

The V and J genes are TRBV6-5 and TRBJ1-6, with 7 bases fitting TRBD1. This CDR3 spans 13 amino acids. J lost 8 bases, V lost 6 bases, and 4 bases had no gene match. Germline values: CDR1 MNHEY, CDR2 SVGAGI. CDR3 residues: CASSHTGDSPLHF. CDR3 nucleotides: TGTGCCAGCAGCCATACAGGGGATTCACCCCTCCACTTT.

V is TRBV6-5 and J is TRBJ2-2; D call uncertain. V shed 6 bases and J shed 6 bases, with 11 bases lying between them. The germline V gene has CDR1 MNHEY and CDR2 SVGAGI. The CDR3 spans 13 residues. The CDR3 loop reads CASRPTISGELFF. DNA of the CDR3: TGTGCCAGCAGACCGACAATCTCCGGGGAGCTGTTTTTT.

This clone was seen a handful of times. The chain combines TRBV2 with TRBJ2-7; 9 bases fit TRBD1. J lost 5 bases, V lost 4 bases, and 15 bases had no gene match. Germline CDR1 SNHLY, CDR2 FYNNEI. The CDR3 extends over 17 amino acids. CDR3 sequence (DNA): TGTGCCAGCAGTGGAGGGAGTAGGGACAGGGACTTTAACGAGCAGTACTTC. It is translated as CASSGGSRDRDFNEQYF.